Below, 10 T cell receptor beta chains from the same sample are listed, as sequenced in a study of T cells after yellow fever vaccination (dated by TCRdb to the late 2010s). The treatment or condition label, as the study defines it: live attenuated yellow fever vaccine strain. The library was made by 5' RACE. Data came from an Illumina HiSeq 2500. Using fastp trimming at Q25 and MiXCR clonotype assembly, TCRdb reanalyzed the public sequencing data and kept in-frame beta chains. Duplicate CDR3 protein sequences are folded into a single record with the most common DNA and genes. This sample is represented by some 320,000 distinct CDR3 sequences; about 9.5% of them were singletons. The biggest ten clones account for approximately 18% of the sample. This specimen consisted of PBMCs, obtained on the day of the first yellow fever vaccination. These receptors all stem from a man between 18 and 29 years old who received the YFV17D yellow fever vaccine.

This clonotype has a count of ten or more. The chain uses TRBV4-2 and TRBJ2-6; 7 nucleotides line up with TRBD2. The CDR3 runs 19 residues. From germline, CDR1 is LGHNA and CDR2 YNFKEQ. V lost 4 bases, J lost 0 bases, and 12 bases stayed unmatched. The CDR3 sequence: CASSLNGAGVSSGANVLTF. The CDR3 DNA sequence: TGTGCCAGCAGCCTTAACGGTGCGGGGGTGAGCTCTGGGGCCAACGTCCTGACTTTC.

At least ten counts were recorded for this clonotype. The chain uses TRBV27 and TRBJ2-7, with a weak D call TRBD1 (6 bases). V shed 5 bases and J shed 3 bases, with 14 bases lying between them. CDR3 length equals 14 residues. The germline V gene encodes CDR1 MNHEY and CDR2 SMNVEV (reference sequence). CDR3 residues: CASSLRGPDYEQYF. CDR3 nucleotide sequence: TGTGCCAGCAGTCTCAGGGGTCCGGACTACGAGCAGTACTTC.

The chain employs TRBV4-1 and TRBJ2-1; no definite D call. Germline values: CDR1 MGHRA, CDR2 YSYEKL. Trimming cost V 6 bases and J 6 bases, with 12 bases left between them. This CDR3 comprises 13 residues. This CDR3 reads CASSFKALNEQFF. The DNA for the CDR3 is TGCGCCAGCAGTTTTAAAGCGCTCAATGAGCAGTTCTTC.

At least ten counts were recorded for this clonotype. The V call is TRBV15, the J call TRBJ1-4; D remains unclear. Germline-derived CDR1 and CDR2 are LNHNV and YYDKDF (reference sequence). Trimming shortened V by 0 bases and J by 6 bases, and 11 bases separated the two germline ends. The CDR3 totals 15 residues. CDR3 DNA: TGTGCCACCAGCAGAGACCGGGCCTGGGATGAAAAACTGTTTTTT. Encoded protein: CATSRDRAWDEKLFF.

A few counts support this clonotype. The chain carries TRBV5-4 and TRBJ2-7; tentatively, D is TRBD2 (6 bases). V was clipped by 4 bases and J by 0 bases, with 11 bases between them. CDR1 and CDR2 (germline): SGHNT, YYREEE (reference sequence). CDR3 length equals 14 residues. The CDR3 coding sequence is TGTGCCAGCAGCCCTCGCGGGGACTCCTACGAGCAGTACTTC. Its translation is CASSPRGDSYEQYF.

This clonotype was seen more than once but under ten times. The CDR3: CASSSLATGEQFF. CDR3 in DNA: TGTGCCAGCAGCTCACTAGCGACAGGGGAGCAGTTCTTC. This chain joins TRBV7-6 and TRBJ2-1, with D possibly being TRBD1 or TRBD2 (7 bases each). The V end was cut by 4 bases, the J end by 10 bases, with 14 bases between. The length of the CDR3 is 13 residues. Germline CDR1 is SGHVS and CDR2 is FNYEAQ.

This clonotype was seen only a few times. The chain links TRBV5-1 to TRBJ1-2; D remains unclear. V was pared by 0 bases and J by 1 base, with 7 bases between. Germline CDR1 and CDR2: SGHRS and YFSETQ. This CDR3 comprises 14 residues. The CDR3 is CASSLDSFNYGYTF. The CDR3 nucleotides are TGCGCCAGCAGCTTGGACAGTTTTAACTATGGCTACACCTTC.

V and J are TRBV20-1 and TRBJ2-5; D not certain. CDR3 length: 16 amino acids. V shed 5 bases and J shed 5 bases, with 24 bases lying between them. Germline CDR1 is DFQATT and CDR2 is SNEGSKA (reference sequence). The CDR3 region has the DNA TGCAGTGCTCGCGCCAGGTCCCCCACCAGGAAGGAGACCCAGTACTTC. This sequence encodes CSARARSPTRKETQYF.

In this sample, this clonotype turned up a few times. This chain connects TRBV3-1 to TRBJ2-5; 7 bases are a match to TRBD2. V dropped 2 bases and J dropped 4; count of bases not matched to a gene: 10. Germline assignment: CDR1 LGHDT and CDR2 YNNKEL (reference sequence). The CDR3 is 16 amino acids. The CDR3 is CASSQLLGGVGETQYF. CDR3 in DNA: TGTGCCAGCAGCCAACTCCTGGGGGGGGTAGGAGAGACCCAGTACTTC.

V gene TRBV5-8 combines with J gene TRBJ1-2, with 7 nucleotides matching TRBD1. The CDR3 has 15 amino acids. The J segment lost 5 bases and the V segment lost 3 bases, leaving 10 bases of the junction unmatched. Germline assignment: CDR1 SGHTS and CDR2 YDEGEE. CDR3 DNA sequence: TGTGCCAGCAGCTCCCGGGACAGAATTTTTTATGGCTACACCTTC. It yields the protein CASSSRDRIFYGYTF.